The text below deals with one T cell receptor beta chain. The antigen is not known. This sample is drawn from a study of T cells in Graves' hyperthyroidism and ophthalmopathy. Broader study findings: Blood samples included most of the expanded thyroid clonotypes exceeding 0.001. Using 13 V-J features, a model discriminated ophthalmopathy from stable hyperthyroidism.

The V gene end was trimmed by 5 bases and the J gene end by 3 bases; junction bases not matched to a gene: 17. Germline V lookup: CDR1 SGHNT, CDR2 YENEEA. CDR3 length: 18 amino acids. No ophthalmopathy progression within 18 months constituted stable Graves' hyperthyroidism. From RNA transcripts, TCR beta CDR3 regions were amplified. Carried out on the TCR CDR3, a first-round RT-PCR used the HTBI primer set. TCRdb ran MiXCR on the multiplex PCR reads and lists one entry per CDR3 protein. The table shows hundreds of thousands of distinct CDR3 sequences, with 15% occurring only once. The sequencing sample was made of blood. The TCR sequence derives from a woman in her thirties with Graves' hyperthyroidism. The chain is built from TRBV11-3 and TRBJ2-5, with 8 bases that match TRBD1. The CDR3 DNA reads as TGTGCCAGCAGCAACCCAGGACAGGGTATCGGTTTTGAAGAGACCCAGTACTTC. It specifies CASSNPGQGIGFEETQYF.